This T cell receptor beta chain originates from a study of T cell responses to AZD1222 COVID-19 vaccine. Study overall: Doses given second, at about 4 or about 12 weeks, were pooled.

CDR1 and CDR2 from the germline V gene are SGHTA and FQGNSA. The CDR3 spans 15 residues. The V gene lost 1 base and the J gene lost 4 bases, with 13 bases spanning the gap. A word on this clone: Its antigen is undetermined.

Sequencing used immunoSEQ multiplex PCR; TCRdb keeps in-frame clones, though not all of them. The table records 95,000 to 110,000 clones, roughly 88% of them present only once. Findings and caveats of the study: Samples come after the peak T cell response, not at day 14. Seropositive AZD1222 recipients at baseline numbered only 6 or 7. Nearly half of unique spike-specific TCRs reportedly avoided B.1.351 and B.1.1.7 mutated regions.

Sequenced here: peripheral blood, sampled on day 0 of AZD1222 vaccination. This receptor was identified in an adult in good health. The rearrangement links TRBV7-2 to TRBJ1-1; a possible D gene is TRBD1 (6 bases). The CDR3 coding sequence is TGTGCCAGCAGCTTAGACTTAACGGGGGCCACTGAAGCTTTCTTT. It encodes CASSLDLTGATEAFF.